The rows below give T cell receptor beta chains drawn from one sample of a study of beta chain features in type 1 diabetes. Libraries were prepared by immunoSEQ multiplex PCR; TCRdb keeps only in-frame clonotypes and omits some of them. The sample lists hundreds of thousands of clones; 9.6% were seen once. Sequenced: naive CD4+ T cells from blood. Every receptor here comes from a young woman in good health. CDR3s include the opening cysteine and the closing phenylalanine or tryptophan. D genes are given only for firm matches. Clone size appears in some rows only: once, few, many, or a class for an expanded clone.

cdr3_aa: CAWTRDSGNEQYF; cdr3_nt: TGTGCCTGGACGCGGGACAGTGGAAACGAGCAGTACTTC; j_call: TRBJ2-7; clone_size: .; v_call: TRBV30; d_call: .
cdr3_aa: CASSQDRGTEAFF; cdr3_nt: TGCGCCAGCAGCCAAGACAGGGGGACTGAAGCTTTCTTT; j_call: TRBJ1-1; clone_size: few; v_call: TRBV4-1; d_call: TRBD1
cdr3_aa: CASSLPRQGSEKLFF; cdr3_nt: TGTGCCAGCAGTTTACCCCGACAGGGTAGCGAAAAACTGTTTTTT; j_call: TRBJ1-4; clone_size: few; v_call: TRBV25-1; d_call: TRBD1
cdr3_aa: CSVSRFGETQYF; cdr3_nt: TGCAGCGTTTCGCGGTTCGGGGAGACCCAGTACTTC; j_call: TRBJ2-5; clone_size: many; v_call: TRBV29-1; d_call: .
cdr3_aa: CASSQAGTGSYEQYF; cdr3_nt: TGTGCCAGCAGCCAAGCCGGGACAGGGAGCTACGAGCAGTACTTC; j_call: TRBJ2-7; clone_size: .; v_call: TRBV14; d_call: TRBD1
cdr3_aa: CAWSGRNEQFF; cdr3_nt: TGTGCCTGGAGCGGGAGGAATGAGCAGTTCTTC; j_call: TRBJ2-1; clone_size: many; v_call: TRBV30; d_call: TRBD2
cdr3_aa: CAWTVSGSRADTQYF; cdr3_nt: TGTGCCTGGACGGTTAGCGGGAGTCGGGCAGATACGCAGTATTTT; j_call: TRBJ2-3; clone_size: .; v_call: TRBV30; d_call: TRBD2
cdr3_aa: CASSPGATEAFF; cdr3_nt: TGTGCCAGCAGCCCAGGGGCCACTGAAGCTTTCTTT; j_call: TRBJ1-1; clone_size: .; v_call: TRBV7-9; d_call: .
cdr3_aa: CASSERQGGFSGNTIYF; cdr3_nt: TGTGCCAGCAGTGAAAGACAGGGGGGCTTCTCTGGAAACACCATATATTTT; j_call: TRBJ1-3; clone_size: .; v_call: TRBV6-1; d_call: TRBD1
cdr3_aa: CASSGQTQRAYGYTF; cdr3_nt: TGTGCCAGCAGTGGACAGACACAAAGGGCCTATGGCTACACCTTC; j_call: TRBJ1-2; clone_size: .; v_call: TRBV6-1; d_call: .
cdr3_aa: CASSSPREQETQYF; cdr3_nt: TGTGCCAGCAGTTCGCCACGGGAACAAGAGACCCAGTACTTC; j_call: TRBJ2-5; clone_size: .; v_call: TRBV6-6; d_call: .
cdr3_aa: CASSLLGGEQETQYF; cdr3_nt: TGCGCCAGCAGCCTCCTAGGCGGCGAGCAAGAGACCCAGTACTTC; j_call: TRBJ2-5; clone_size: .; v_call: TRBV5-1; d_call: .
cdr3_aa: CASQGTGGADTQYF; cdr3_nt: TGTGCCAGCCAAGGGACAGGGGGCGCAGATACGCAGTATTTT; j_call: TRBJ2-3; clone_size: few; v_call: TRBV2; d_call: TRBD1
cdr3_aa: CASSHGTDYEQYF; cdr3_nt: TGTGCCAGCTCACACGGGACAGACTACGAGCAGTACTTC; j_call: TRBJ2-7; clone_size: .; v_call: TRBV18; d_call: TRBD1
cdr3_aa: CASSWTGDYEQYF; cdr3_nt: TGTGCCAGCAGCTGGACAGGGGACTACGAGCAGTACTTC; j_call: TRBJ2-7; clone_size: few; v_call: TRBV5-6; d_call: TRBD1
cdr3_aa: CSVEGGPGGAYNEQFF; cdr3_nt: TGCAGCGTTGAAGGGGGGCCAGGGGGCGCTTACAATGAGCAGTTCTTC; j_call: TRBJ2-1; clone_size: few; v_call: TRBV29-1; d_call: TRBD1
cdr3_aa: CASSTPGPDTQYF; cdr3_nt: TGTGCCAGCAGCACCCCAGGGCCAGATACGCAGTATTTT; j_call: TRBJ2-3; clone_size: .; v_call: TRBV7-9; d_call: .
cdr3_aa: CASSPLAENIQYF; cdr3_nt: TGTGCCAGCTCACCACTGGCAGAAAACATTCAGTACTTC; j_call: TRBJ2-4; clone_size: few; v_call: TRBV18; d_call: .
cdr3_aa: CASSFTGTGTYEQYF; cdr3_nt: TGCGCCAGCAGCTTTACCGGGACTGGGACCTACGAGCAGTACTTC; j_call: TRBJ2-7; clone_size: few; v_call: TRBV5-1; d_call: .
cdr3_aa: CSVGAVGSPGELFF; cdr3_nt: TGCAGCGTGGGGGCAGTTGGCAGCCCCGGGGAGCTGTTTTTT; j_call: TRBJ2-2; clone_size: many; v_call: TRBV29-1; d_call: .
cdr3_aa: CASSAQPPGSRTKNIQYF; cdr3_nt: TGTGCCAGCAGTGCGCAGCCTCCGGGGTCTCGAACCAAAAACATTCAGTACTTC; j_call: TRBJ2-4; clone_size: few; v_call: TRBV6-1; d_call: .
cdr3_aa: CASSSRTATTGNTIYF; cdr3_nt: TGTGCCAGCAGCTCCCGGACGGCGACTACTGGAAACACCATATATTTT; j_call: TRBJ1-3; clone_size: few; v_call: TRBV5-4; d_call: .
cdr3_aa: CASSPKRGPSGGDTQYF; cdr3_nt: TGTGCCAGCAGCCCCAAAAGAGGACCTAGCGGGGGAGATACGCAGTATTTT; j_call: TRBJ2-3; clone_size: .; v_call: TRBV4-2; d_call: TRBD2
cdr3_aa: CASSSAGEGDTQYF; cdr3_nt: TGTGCCAGCAGTTCAGCGGGAGAGGGGGATACGCAGTATTTT; j_call: TRBJ2-3; clone_size: .; v_call: TRBV28; d_call: TRBD2
cdr3_aa: CASRTQGLGNTEAFF; cdr3_nt: TGTGCCAGCAGAACACAGGGGCTTGGAAACACTGAAGCTTTCTTT; j_call: TRBJ1-1; clone_size: .; v_call: TRBV6-1; d_call: TRBD1
cdr3_aa: CASSQTGTSGGGTQYF; cdr3_nt: TGCGCCAGCAGCCAGACCGGGACTAGCGGGGGTGGTACGCAGTATTTT; j_call: TRBJ2-3; clone_size: few; v_call: TRBV4-1; d_call: TRBD2
cdr3_aa: CASSQEMADTNTEAFF; cdr3_nt: TGTGCCAGCAGCCAAGAAATGGCGGATACGAACACTGAAGCTTTCTTT; j_call: TRBJ1-1; clone_size: few; v_call: TRBV4-2; d_call: .
cdr3_aa: CASSPNYRLEQFF; cdr3_nt: TGTGCCAGCAGCCCAAACTACCGGTTGGAGCAGTTCTTC; j_call: TRBJ2-1; clone_size: few; v_call: TRBV11-2; d_call: .
cdr3_aa: CASGWTGRETQYF; cdr3_nt: TGTGCCAGCGGATGGACAGGTCGAGAGACCCAGTACTTC; j_call: TRBJ2-5; clone_size: few; v_call: TRBV5-6; d_call: TRBD1
cdr3_aa: CASSPTGILGETQYF; cdr3_nt: TGTGCCAGCTCACCAACAGGGATCTTGGGGGAGACCCAGTACTTC; j_call: TRBJ2-5; clone_size: few; v_call: TRBV18; d_call: .
cdr3_aa: CAWSRTGRDEQYF; cdr3_nt: TGTGCCTGGAGCCGGACAGGGAGAGACGAGCAGTACTTC; j_call: TRBJ2-7; clone_size: few; v_call: TRBV30; d_call: TRBD1
cdr3_aa: CASSLMASGSYEQYF; cdr3_nt: TGTGCCAGCAGCTTGATGGCTAGCGGATCCTACGAGCAGTACTTC; j_call: TRBJ2-7; clone_size: few; v_call: TRBV5-6; d_call: TRBD2
cdr3_aa: CASSLPGTEAFF; cdr3_nt: TGTGCCAGCAGCCTGCCGGGCACTGAAGCTTTCTTT; j_call: TRBJ1-1; clone_size: few; v_call: TRBV7-9; d_call: .
cdr3_aa: CAWSVAGTGGYNEQFF; cdr3_nt: TGTGCCTGGAGTGTAGCAGGGACAGGGGGCTACAATGAGCAGTTCTTC; j_call: TRBJ2-1; clone_size: few; v_call: TRBV30; d_call: TRBD1
cdr3_aa: CASSTPGLAGGDTQYF; cdr3_nt: TGTGCCAGTAGTACCCCCGGACTAGCGGGAGGAGATACGCAGTATTTT; j_call: TRBJ2-3; clone_size: .; v_call: TRBV19; d_call: TRBD2
cdr3_aa: CSVITAGVVNEQFF; cdr3_nt: TGCAGCGTTATTACGGCGGGAGTAGTCAATGAGCAGTTCTTC; j_call: TRBJ2-1; clone_size: few; v_call: TRBV29-1; d_call: TRBD2
cdr3_aa: CATKRVGPYNEQFF; cdr3_nt: TGTGCCACGAAGAGGGTAGGGCCCTACAATGAGCAGTTCTTC; j_call: TRBJ2-1; clone_size: .; v_call: TRBV19; d_call: .
cdr3_aa: CASSQPRDTYYGYTF; cdr3_nt: TGCGCCAGCAGCCAGCCCCGGGACACTTACTATGGCTACACCTTC; j_call: TRBJ1-2; clone_size: few; v_call: TRBV4-1; d_call: .
cdr3_aa: CASGQGNTGELFF; cdr3_nt: TGTGCCAGCGGGCAGGGGAACACCGGGGAGCTGTTTTTT; j_call: TRBJ2-2; clone_size: .; v_call: TRBV6-6; d_call: .
cdr3_aa: CASSETGNGELFF; cdr3_nt: TGCGCCAGCAGTGAGACAGGGAACGGGGAGCTGTTTTTT; j_call: TRBJ2-2; clone_size: few; v_call: TRBV10-2; d_call: .
cdr3_aa: CASSLNGLAGRNEQFF; cdr3_nt: TGTGCCAGCAGTTTAAACGGACTAGCGGGAAGGAATGAGCAGTTCTTC; j_call: TRBJ2-1; clone_size: few; v_call: TRBV28; d_call: TRBD2
cdr3_aa: CAWSGDLTGIGTDTQYF; cdr3_nt: TGTGCCTGGAGCGGGGACCTCACAGGGATAGGCACAGATACGCAGTATTTT; j_call: TRBJ2-3; clone_size: .; v_call: TRBV30; d_call: .